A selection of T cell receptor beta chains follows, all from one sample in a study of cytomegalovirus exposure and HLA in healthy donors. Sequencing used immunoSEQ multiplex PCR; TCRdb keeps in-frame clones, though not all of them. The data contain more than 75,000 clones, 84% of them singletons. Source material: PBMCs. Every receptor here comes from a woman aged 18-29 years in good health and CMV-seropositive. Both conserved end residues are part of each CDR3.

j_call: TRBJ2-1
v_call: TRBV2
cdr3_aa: CASSEQRLAEGGNEQFF

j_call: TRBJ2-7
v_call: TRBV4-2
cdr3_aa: CASSQSGTASYEQYF

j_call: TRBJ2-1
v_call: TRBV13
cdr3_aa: CASEGAGYNEQFF

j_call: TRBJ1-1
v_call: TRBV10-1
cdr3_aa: CASRGSTGSGTEAFF

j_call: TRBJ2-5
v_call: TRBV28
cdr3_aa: CASSLIRQATETQYF

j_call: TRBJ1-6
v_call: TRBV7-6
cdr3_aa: CASSPMPGYNSPLHF

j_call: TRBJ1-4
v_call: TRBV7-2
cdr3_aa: CASSLAGLNNEKLFF

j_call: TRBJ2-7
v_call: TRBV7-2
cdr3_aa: CASSLRLGTGDREQYF

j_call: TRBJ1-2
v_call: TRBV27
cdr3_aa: CASSLEGTGLGYGYTF

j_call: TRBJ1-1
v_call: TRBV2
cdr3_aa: CASSDRGMNTEAFF

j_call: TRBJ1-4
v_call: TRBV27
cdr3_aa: CASSSGQGLEKLFF

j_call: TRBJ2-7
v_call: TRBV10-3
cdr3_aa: CAIGLAGTYEQYF

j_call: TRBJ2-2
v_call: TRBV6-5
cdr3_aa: CASKRGWTNTGELFF

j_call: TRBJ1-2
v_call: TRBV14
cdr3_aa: CASSHVPGQGAYGYTF

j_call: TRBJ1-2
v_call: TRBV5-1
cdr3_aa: CASSSDRSYGYTF

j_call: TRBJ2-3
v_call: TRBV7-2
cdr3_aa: CASSLEVLGSLAGTQYF

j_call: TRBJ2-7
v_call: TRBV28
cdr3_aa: CASSRRQGLYEQYF

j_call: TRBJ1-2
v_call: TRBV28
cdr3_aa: CASSLRRVGGYTF

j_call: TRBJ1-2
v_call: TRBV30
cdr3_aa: CAWSVWGGGNYGYTF

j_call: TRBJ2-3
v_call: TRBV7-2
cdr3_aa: CASSLLSGTDTQYF

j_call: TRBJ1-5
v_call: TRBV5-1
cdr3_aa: CASSLHPGSREQPQHF

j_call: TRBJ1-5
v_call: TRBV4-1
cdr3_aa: CASSQDIRDNQPQHF

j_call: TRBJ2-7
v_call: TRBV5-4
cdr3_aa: CASSAPGGNLNEQYF

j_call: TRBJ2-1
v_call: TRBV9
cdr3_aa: CASSPPASSYNEQFF

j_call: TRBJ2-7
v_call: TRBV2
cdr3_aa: CAGASGYEQYF

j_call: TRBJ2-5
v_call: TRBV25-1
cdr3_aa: CASSIKLAGDQETQYF

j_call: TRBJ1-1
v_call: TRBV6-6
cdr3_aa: CASRGQGMNTEAFF